These 20 T cell receptor beta chains were sequenced from one sample in a study of shared clonotypes between healthy human individuals. TCRdb's copy holds only in-frame clones and misses some; the assay was immunoSEQ multiplex PCR. This repertoire shows roughly 700,000 clones, roughly 91% found once; its top ten account for more than 30%. The sequencing input was memory CD8+ T cells from PBMCs. Subset in this sample: CD45RO+ cells pooled with CCR7-negative TemRA cells. These TCRs come from a man aged 18-30 years in good health. Some clones in this sample may be carry-over from other donors' samples.

V usage is TRBV2 and J usage is TRBJ2-7; the D gene is possibly TRBD2 (6 bases). Trimming pared 8 bases from V and 3 bases from J, leaving 23 bases between. The CDR3 consists of 16 residues. Germline V gives CDR1 SNHLY, CDR2 FYNNEI. The CDR3 nucleotides are TGTGCCAGCGTGAGCACCGGCGGAGGGACTGTCTACGAGCAGTACTTC. This gives the protein CASVSTGGGTVYEQYF.

The chain links TRBV27 to TRBJ1-1, with unresolved D. Between the trimmed V and J ends, which lost 10 bases and 7 bases, there was a span of 13 bases. The CDR3 has 11 residues. The germline V gene has CDR1 MNHEY and CDR2 SMNVEV (reference sequence). CDR3 coding DNA: TGTGCCACCGCAAGTGGGGTTGAAGCTTTCTTT. Amino acids: CATASGVEAFF.

V gene TRBV15 combines with J gene TRBJ2-4; no clear D. The length of the CDR3 is 13 residues. The V and J ends lost 5 bases and 5 bases respectively, with 10 bases between them. Germline V gene lookup returns CDR1 LNHNV and CDR2 YYDKDF (reference sequence). CDR3 amino acids: CATSHIAENIQYF. The CDR3 bases are TGTGCCACCAGCCACATCGCGGAAAACATTCAGTACTTC. The full variable domain, with the rest looked up from reference TRBV15 and TRBJ2-4, is DAMVIQNPRYQVTQFGKPVTLSCSQTLNHNVMYWYQQKSSQAPKLLFHYYDKDFNNEADTPDNFQSRRPNTSFCFLDIRSPGLGDTAMYLCATSHIAENIQYFGAGTRLSVL.

The rearrangement links TRBV7-9 to TRBJ1-4; D remains ambiguous. V was cut by 5 bases and J by 0 bases, with 10 bases left in between. Germline loops: CDR1 SEHNR, CDR2 FQNEAQ (reference sequence). This CDR3 has 15 residues. The CDR3 DNA is TGTGCCAGCAGCACCCGGACTACAACTAATGAAAAACTGTTTTTT. This gives the protein CASSTRTTTNEKLFF.

The V gene is TRBV16, the J gene TRBJ2-7; the D is unclear. This CDR3 spans 17 amino acids. Germline assignment: CDR1 KGHSY and CDR2 FQNENV. Trimming took 4 bases from V and 1 from J, leaving 20 bases between them. CDR3 nucleotides: TGTGCCAGCAGCCGGATAACCTTCCCCGAAGAGTCCTACGAGCAGTACTTC. It is translated as CASSRITFPEESYEQYF. Full variable domain (missing parts from reference TRBV16 and TRBJ2-7): GEEVAQTPKHLVRGEGQKAKLYCAPIKGHSYVFWYQQVLKNEFKFLISFQNENVFDETGMPKERFSAKCLPNSPCSLEIQATKLEDSAVYFCASSRITFPEESYEQYFGPGTRLTVT.

This clone was detected once. The chain links TRBV7-8 to TRBJ2-1; possibly TRBD1 or TRBD2 for D (5 bases each). CDR3 size: 13 residues. V was clipped by 5 bases and J by 5 bases, with 10 bases between them. CDR1 and CDR2 (germline): SGHVS, FQNEAQ. This CDR3 reads CASSMGPNNEQFF. As DNA, the CDR3 is TGTGCCAGCAGCATGGGACCGAACAATGAGCAGTTCTTC.

The chain links TRBV6-5 to TRBJ2-3; the match to TRBD2 covers 13 bases. Germline V gene data show CDR1 as MNHEY and CDR2 as SVGAGI. The ends lost 4 bases at V and 4 bases at J; junction bases unmatched: 5. This CDR3 has 16 residues. The CDR3 loop reads CASSSGLAGVSDTQYF. The CDR3 nucleotides are TGTGCCAGCAGTTCAGGACTAGCGGGAGTCTCAGATACGCAGTATTTT.

J is TRBJ2-7 and V is TRBV6-1; the D gene is possibly TRBD2 (6 bases). Trimming removed 6 bases at V and 3 bases at J, with 15 bases between. This CDR3 contains 14 residues. CDR1 is MNHNS and CDR2 is SASEGT in the germline V gene. The CDR3 loop reads CASSATWGDYEQYF. In DNA form, the CDR3 reads TGTGCCAGCAGCGCCACCTGGGGGGACTACGAGCAGTACTTC.

In its sample, this clone was seen a few times. This sequence joins TRBV2 and TRBJ2-7, with D possibly being TRBD2 (6 bases). The CDR3 sequence is 14 residues long. Germline V CDR1 and CDR2: SNHLY, FYNNEI. V shed 7 bases and J shed 6 bases, with 19 bases lying between them. CDR3 sequence reads: CASTSGDGGVEQYF. CDR3 DNA: TGTGCCAGCACCAGTGGGGACGGAGGGGTCGAGCAGTACTTC.

The rearrangement links TRBV28 to TRBJ1-1, with D unresolved. The V gene's germline CDR1 is MDHEN and CDR2 SYDVKM. The CDR3 totals 13 residues. Trimming took off 5 bases at V and 5 bases at J, with 12 bases between the two ends. As DNA, the CDR3 is TGTGCCAGCAGTCCTCCCGCAGAGACTGAAGCTTTCTTT. Amino acids: CASSPPAETEAFF.

The CDR3 sequence is CASTLRHLKTISGANVLTF. As DNA, the CDR3 is TGTGCCAGTACCCTCCGACACCTTAAGACGATCTCTGGGGCCAACGTCCTGACTTTC. This chain joins TRBV19 and TRBJ2-6; no reliable D call. Deletions cut 7 bases from V and 0 bases from J, with 22 bases between. Germline V gene sequence: CDR1 LNHDA, CDR2 SQIVND (reference sequence). CDR3 size: 19 residues. Full variable domain (outside the CDR3, taken from reference TRBV19 and TRBJ2-6): DGGITQSPKYLFRKEGQNVTLSCEQNLNHDAMYWYRQDPGQGLRLIYYSQIVNDFQKGDIAEGYSVSREKKESFPLTVTSAQKNPTAFYLCASTLRHLKTISGANVLTFGAGSRLTVL.

The chain carries TRBV11-2 and TRBJ2-1; D is uncertain. This CDR3 has 14 residues. V was clipped by 5 bases and J by 4 bases, with 12 bases between them. From germline, CDR1 is SGHAT and CDR2 FQNNGV. The CDR3 region is CASSPIGNYNEQFF. CDR3 coding DNA: TGTGCCAGCAGCCCTATCGGAAATTACAATGAGCAGTTCTTC.

The chain carries TRBV4-3 and TRBJ2-5; TRBD1 matches at 7 bases. The closer fit of TRBJ2-7 to the DNA end suggests the J call may be wrong. The germline V gene has CDR1 LGHNA and CDR2 YSLEER. The CDR3 totals 17 residues. The CDR3 sequence: CASSQERDRVSYYEQYF. CDR3 sequence (DNA): TGCGCCAGCAGCCAAGAGCGAGACAGGGTTTCGTACTACGAGCAGTACTTC.

The chain uses TRBV9 and TRBJ1-3; D not resolved. CDR1 SGDLS and CDR2 YYNGEE come from the germline V gene. V lost 2 bases and J lost 3, with 12 bases in between. The CDR3 consists of 15 residues. The CDR3, as DNA: TGTGCCAGCAGCGTTGGTCCCCGCGGTGGAAACACCATATATTTT. Residues: CASSVGPRGGNTIYF.

The chain employs TRBV4-1 and TRBJ2-7; 11 nucleotides line up with TRBD2. The trim removed 4 bases at V and 5 bases at J, leaving 10 bases unmatched. The CDR3 is made up of 16 amino acids. CDR1 is MGHRA, CDR2 YSYEKL, per germline. The chain's CDR3 is CASSLRPGLADHEQYF. CDR3 in DNA: TGCGCCAGCAGCCTTCGACCGGGACTAGCGGACCACGAGCAGTACTTC.

This chain links TRBV30 with TRBJ2-1, with 10 bases that match TRBD2. Germline assignment: CDR1 GTSNPN and CDR2 SVGIG (reference sequence). The junction had 8 bases not matched to a gene; V was cut back by 2 bases and J by 10 bases. The CDR3 has 14 amino acids. The CDR3 protein is CAWSTGLATGEQFF. The CDR3 coding sequence is TGTGCCTGGAGTACGGGACTAGCGACGGGGGAGCAGTTCTTC.

The CDR3 reads CASSPVGERNYGYTF. Here the CDR3 DNA reads TGTGCCAGCAGTCCTGTTGGGGAACGTAACTATGGCTACACCTTC. The J gene is TRBJ1-2, the V gene TRBV5-6; D gene uncertain. This CDR3 has 15 residues. Trimming cost V 5 bases and J 1 base, with 15 bases left between them. Germline V gene sequence: CDR1 SGHDT, CDR2 YYEEEE.

The rearrangement joins TRBV28 to TRBJ2-2; 11 bases fit TRBD1. CDR1 and CDR2 (germline): MDHEN, SYDVKM. There are 18 residues in the CDR3. J lost 7 bases, V lost 2 bases, and 12 bases had no gene match. The CDR3 nucleotides read TGTGCCAGCAGTTTAGGACAGGGGGCGATGGTTATTAACGGGGAGCTGTTTTTT. As protein: CASSLGQGAMVINGELFF.

This clone came up a few times. The same CDR3 arises from other DNA sequences in this sample as well. This rearrangement joins TRBV27 to TRBJ1-3; 8 positions agree with TRBD1. The CDR3 length is 13 residues. Per germline, CDR1 MNHEY and CDR2 SMNVEV (reference sequence). With 8 bases clipped from V and 2 bases from J, the junction kept 2 bases outside the gene matches. In nucleotides, the CDR3 is TGTGCCAGCTCGGACAGGGCTGGAAACACCATATATTTT. Protein: CASSDRAGNTIYF.

This sequence joins TRBV10-3 and TRBJ2-3; no firm D call. The length of the CDR3 is 16 residues. Looked up from germline, CDR1 is ENHRY and CDR2 is SYGVKD. The V end was cut by 0 bases, the J end by 0 bases, with 10 bases between. The CDR3 DNA follows: TGTGCCATCAGTGAGTCTGAGTCGCCTAGCACAGATACGCAGTATTTT. Translated, it gives CAISESESPSTDTQYF.